One sample yielded the 25 T cell receptor beta chains listed below, sequenced in a study of human T cells and chemical hapten exposure. TCRdb used MiXCR to reprocess the RACE reads, holding one entry per CDR3 protein. The sample holds 150,000 to 200,000 distinct CDR3 sequences; around 24% are singletons and the top ten take less than 7%. Specified time point: patch test 1, 2 weeks after DPC sensitization. Specified treatment: therapeutic diphenylcyclopropenone sensitization with weekly scalp DPC. The sequences come from whole blood, collected in connection with sensitization to the hapten diphenylcyclopropenone (DPC). Every receptor here comes from a woman aged 45-60 years with alopecia areata. Some clones in this sample may be carry-over from other donors' samples.

This clonotype was seen a handful of times. The V gene is TRBV5-6, the J gene TRBJ1-1; TRBD1 aligns across 7 bases. The CDR3 totals 14 residues. CDR1 SGHDT and CDR2 YYEEEE come from the germline V gene. Trimming removed 3 bases from V and 11 bases from J; junction bases left unmatched: 13. CDR3 in amino acids: CASSYGDRVKAAFF. In DNA form, the CDR3 reads TGTGCCAGCAGCTATGGTGACAGGGTAAAGGCGGCTTTCTTT. Drawing the rest from reference TRBV5-6 and TRBJ1-1, the complete variable domain is DAGVTQSPTHLIKTRGQQVTLRCSPKSGHDTVSWYQQALGQGPQFIFQYYEEEERQRGNFPDRFSGHQFPNYSSELNVNALLLGDSALYLCASSYGDRVKAAFFGQGTRLTVV.

The chain joins TRBV6-1 to TRBJ1-5; the D gene is possibly TRBD1 (6 bases). This CDR3 has 12 residues. CDR1 is MNHNS, CDR2 SASEGT, per germline. Trimming stripped 11 bases from V and 6 bases from J, with 14 bases between. CDR3 region: CAAQTGIQPQHF. As DNA, the CDR3 is TGTGCCGCACAGACAGGTATTCAGCCCCAGCATTTT.

The V gene is TRBV20-1, the J gene TRBJ2-5; 7 nucleotides match TRBD1. Germline trimming cut 8 bases from V and 2 bases from J; bases unmatched to any gene: 8. Germline loops: CDR1 DFQATT, CDR2 SNEGSKA (reference sequence). This CDR3 region has 13 residues. The CDR3 region is CSTRTGPQETQYF. DNA of the CDR3: TGCAGTACCCGGACAGGTCCACAAGAGACCCAGTACTTC.

This chain links TRBV3-1 with TRBJ2-1, with D maybe TRBD1 (6 bases). The V gene lost 0 bases and the J gene lost 4 bases, with 10 bases spanning the gap. CDR3 length: 15 amino acids. The germline V gene has CDR1 LGHDT and CDR2 YNNKEL (reference sequence). The CDR3 bases are TGTGCCAGCAGCCAAGAAACGCAGGGGTACAATGAGCAGTTCTTC. Protein sequence: CASSQETQGYNEQFF.

This clonotype was counted only a few times. This rearrangement joins TRBV29-1 to TRBJ1-2, with D unresolved. Germline CDR1 SQVTM, CDR2 ANQGSEA. The CDR3 length is 13 residues. The V end lost 1 base, the J end lost 2 bases, and 8 bases lay between the germline ends. The chain's CDR3 is CSVEVHNNYGYTF. The CDR3 DNA reads as TGCAGCGTTGAAGTTCACAACAACTATGGCTACACCTTC.

In this sample, this clonotype turned up a few times. The CDR3 reads CASSPQGNRSPLHF. The CDR3 nucleotides read TGTGCCAGCAGCCCACAGGGGAATCGCTCACCCCTCCACTTT. The genes are TRBV7-9 and TRBJ1-6, with 7 nucleotides matching TRBD1. This CDR3 has 14 amino acids. Germline V gene data show CDR1 as SEHNR and CDR2 as FQNEAQ (reference sequence). Trimming at V came to 5 bases and at J to 10 bases, leaving 8 bases not matched to a gene.

The chain is built from TRBV7-9 and TRBJ2-7, with D perhaps TRBD1 or TRBD2 (5 bases each). From germline, CDR1 is SEHNR and CDR2 FQNEAQ (reference sequence). The V gene lost 3 bases and the J gene lost 6 bases, with 12 bases spanning the gap. The CDR3 sequence is 13 residues long. The chain's CDR3 is CASSFQGVGEQYF. CDR3 in DNA: TGTGCCAGCAGCTTCCAGGGAGTGGGCGAGCAGTACTTC. Looking up the rest from reference TRBV7-9 and TRBJ2-7 gives the full variable domain: DTGVSQNPRHKITKRGQNVTFRCDPISEHNRLYWYRQTLGQGPEFLTYFQNEAQLEKSRLLSDRFSAERPKGSFSTLEIQRTEQGDSAMYLCASSFQGVGEQYFGPGTRLTVT.

This clonotype was seen a handful of times. V and J are TRBV10-3 and TRBJ2-5; D remains ambiguous. The V end lost 6 bases, the J end lost 1 base, and 3 bases lay between the germline ends. In germline, CDR1 is ENHRY, CDR2 SYGVKD. This CDR3 is built from 11 residues. The CDR3 DNA reads TGTGCCATCAGGGGCCAAGAGACCCAGTACTTC. It encodes CAIRGQETQYF.

At least ten counts were recorded for this clonotype. V gene TRBV20-1 combines with J gene TRBJ2-1, with 7 positions matching TRBD2. Germline loops: CDR1 DFQATT, CDR2 SNEGSKA (reference sequence). J lost 10 bases, V lost 3 bases, and 6 bases had no gene match. There are 12 residues in the CDR3. CDR3 DNA: TGCAGTGCTAGGCCCGCGGGAGAGGAGCAGTTCTTC. Translation: CSARPAGEEQFF.

This chain uses TRBV20-1 with TRBJ1-5; a possible D gene is TRBD1 (5 bases). The V gene's germline CDR1 is DFQATT and CDR2 SNEGSKA (reference sequence). V shed 5 bases and J shed 4 bases, with 18 bases lying between them. The CDR3 extends over 15 amino acids. This chain's CDR3 is CSAWAGDGGNQPQHF. The CDR3 bases are TGCAGTGCTTGGGCGGGGGACGGAGGGAATCAGCCCCAGCATTTT.

The sample holds many counts of this clonotype. V usage is TRBV29-1 and J usage is TRBJ1-6, with TRBD1 identical over 8 bases. The CDR3 has 13 residues. The V gene's germline CDR1 is SQVTM and CDR2 ANQGSEA. With V trimmed by 4 bases and J by 9 bases, 5 bases remained unmatched. CDR3 region: CSVGTGFGSPLHF. As DNA, the CDR3 is TGCAGCGTTGGGACAGGGTTCGGTTCACCCCTCCACTTT.

In this sample, this clonotype turned up a few times. The chain recombines TRBV20-1 with TRBJ2-1; TRBD2 matches 13 bases. Losses at the gene ends were 6 bases for V and 6 bases for J; bases not matched to a gene: 5. Germline V gives CDR1 DFQATT, CDR2 SNEGSKA (reference sequence). This CDR3 spans 14 amino acids. The CDR3, as DNA: TGCAGTGCCTCAGGACTAGCGGGAGTCAATGAGCAGTTCTTC. This sequence encodes CSASGLAGVNEQFF.

The CDR3, as DNA: TGCGCCAGCAGTGCGAGTAGCGGGAGTGCAGATACGCAGTATTTT. This gives the protein CASSASSGSADTQYF. The V gene is TRBV10-2, the J gene TRBJ2-3; 9 bases are a match to TRBD2. This CDR3 comprises 15 residues. V trimming: 4 bases; J trimming: 4 bases; junction bases outside the gene matches: 6. Per the germline V gene, CDR1 is WSHSY and CDR2 is SAAADI.

The sample holds a few counts of this clonotype. At one end, the junction sequence differs from germline, possibly due to a read error. This chain joins TRBV5-1 and TRBJ2-1, with TRBD2 matching over 10 bases. CDR3 length equals 16 residues. CDR1 SGHRS and CDR2 YFSETQ come from the germline V gene. CDR3 region: CASSLVGLAASNQQFF. The DNA for the CDR3 is TGCGCCAGCAGCTTGGTCGGACTAGCGGCCTCCAATCAGCAGTTCTTC.

This chain joins TRBV5-1 and TRBJ2-3; 7 nucleotides line up with TRBD2. There are 15 residues in the CDR3. Trimming removed 2 bases from V and 2 bases from J; junction bases left unmatched: 5. Germline V CDR1 and CDR2: SGHRS, YFSETQ. CDR3 sequence: CASSLAGLYTDTQYF. CDR3 sequence (DNA): TGCGCCAGCAGCTTAGCGGGGCTTTACACAGATACGCAGTATTTT.

This clonotype was found a few times. The V call is TRBV7-2, the J call TRBJ2-1, with 7 bases aligning to TRBD2. The CDR3 spans 15 residues. The V and J ends lost 4 bases and 4 bases, in that order; junction bases with no gene match: 7. CDR1 is SGHTA and CDR2 is FQGNSA in the germline V gene. In DNA form, the CDR3 reads TGTGCCAGCAGCTCGCAATCGGGAGGATACAATGAGCAGTTCTTC. Translated, it gives CASSSQSGGYNEQFF.

This sequence joins TRBV18 and TRBJ2-3; 15 bases align to TRBD2. This CDR3 has 18 residues. The junction had 5 bases not matched to a gene; V was cut back by 4 bases and J by 0 bases. Per germline, CDR1 KGHSH and CDR2 LQKENI. The CDR3 coding sequence is TGTGCCAGCTCACACGGACTAGCGGGAGGGACTAGCACAGATACGCAGTATTTT. It yields the protein CASSHGLAGGTSTDTQYF.

This clonotype has just a few counts. The chain has TRBV5-1 and TRBJ1-1; 7 bases agree with TRBD1. Germline trimming cut 5 bases from V and 5 bases from J; bases unmatched to any gene: 21. The CDR3 covers 18 residues. Germline CDR1 and CDR2: SGHRS and YFSETQ. CDR3 sequence: CASRAVSSSRQGRTEAFF. DNA of the CDR3: TGCGCCAGCAGGGCTGTGTCTTCGTCCCGACAGGGCCGGACTGAAGCTTTCTTT. Full variable domain (remainder filled in from reference TRBV5-1 and TRBJ1-1): KAGVTQTPRYLIKTRGQQVTLSCSPISGHRSVSWYQQTPGQGLQFLFEYFSETQRNKGNFPGRFSGRQFSNSRSEMNVSTLELGDSALYLCASRAVSSSRQGRTEAFFGQGTRLTVV.

This clonotype turned up a few times. The J gene is TRBJ2-7, the V gene TRBV4-2, with TRBD2 matching 8 bases. The CDR3 covers 16 residues. J gave up 3 bases and V 0 bases, and 7 bases lay outside the gene matches. The germline CDR1 and CDR2 sequences are LGHNA and YNFKEQ. CDR3 sequence (DNA): TGTGCCAGCAGCCAAGACCCCAGCGGGGGCATCTACGAGCAGTACTTC. Amino acids: CASSQDPSGGIYEQYF.

CDR3 coding DNA: TGTGCCAGCACCCCAACTAGCGGGAGCACAGATACGCAGTATTTT. This encodes CASTPTSGSTDTQYF. The gene calls are TRBV6-1 and TRBJ2-3, with 9 bases aligning to TRBD2. Germline V lookup: CDR1 MNHNS, CDR2 SASEGT. This CDR3 has 15 residues. V lost 7 bases to trimming and J lost 0 bases; unmatched junction nucleotides: 5.

The CDR3, as DNA: TGTGCCAGCAGAGAGTGGGGGACTAGCGGGAGAGGGAGCAGGGATACGCAGTATTTT. It codes for CASREWGTSGRGSRDTQYF. The J gene is TRBJ2-3, the V gene TRBV28, with 14 positions matching TRBD2. CDR3 length: 19 residues. V was pared by 6 bases and J by 6 bases, with 17 bases of the junction left unmatched. In germline, CDR1 is MDHEN, CDR2 SYDVKM.

The chain has TRBV6-1 and TRBJ1-2; the D gene is possibly TRBD1 (5 bases). The CDR3 contains 14 residues. Between the trimmed V and J ends, which lost 8 bases and 3 bases, there was a span of 16 bases. The V gene's germline CDR1 is MNHNS and CDR2 SASEGT. CDR3 coding DNA: TGTGCCAGCGGAAAGGGGCAGAGCTACTATGGCTACACCTTC. It yields the protein CASGKGQSYYGYTF.

V is TRBV12-3 or TRBV12-4 and J is TRBJ1-1; D gene ambiguous. V lost 10 bases, J lost 1 base, and 13 bases lay in between. The CDR3 length is 13 residues. The CDR3 DNA follows: TGTGCCACCCTTGAGGGCCCGAACACTGAAGCTTTCTTT. Translation gives CATLEGPNTEAFF.

This clonotype came up a few times. The J gene is TRBJ1-3, the V gene TRBV3-1; D not resolved. V was shortened by 4 bases and J by 0 bases, with 16 bases between the two germline ends. In germline, CDR1 is LGHDT, CDR2 YNNKEL (reference sequence). The CDR3 sequence is 17 residues long. CDR3 region: CASSRAPRVSSGNTIYF. The CDR3 region has the DNA TGTGCCAGCAGCCGAGCCCCACGGGTCAGCTCTGGAAACACCATATATTTT.

CDR3 in DNA: TGTGCCAGCAGCTTGAGACAGCCCAGCGATGAGCAGTTCTTC. Encoded protein: CASSLRQPSDEQFF. The chain combines TRBV5-5 with TRBJ2-1, with D possibly TRBD1 on 5 matching bases. In germline, CDR1 is SGHKS, CDR2 YYEKEE (reference sequence). V dropped 1 base and J dropped 8 bases, with 13 bases sitting between them. This CDR3 comprises 14 residues.